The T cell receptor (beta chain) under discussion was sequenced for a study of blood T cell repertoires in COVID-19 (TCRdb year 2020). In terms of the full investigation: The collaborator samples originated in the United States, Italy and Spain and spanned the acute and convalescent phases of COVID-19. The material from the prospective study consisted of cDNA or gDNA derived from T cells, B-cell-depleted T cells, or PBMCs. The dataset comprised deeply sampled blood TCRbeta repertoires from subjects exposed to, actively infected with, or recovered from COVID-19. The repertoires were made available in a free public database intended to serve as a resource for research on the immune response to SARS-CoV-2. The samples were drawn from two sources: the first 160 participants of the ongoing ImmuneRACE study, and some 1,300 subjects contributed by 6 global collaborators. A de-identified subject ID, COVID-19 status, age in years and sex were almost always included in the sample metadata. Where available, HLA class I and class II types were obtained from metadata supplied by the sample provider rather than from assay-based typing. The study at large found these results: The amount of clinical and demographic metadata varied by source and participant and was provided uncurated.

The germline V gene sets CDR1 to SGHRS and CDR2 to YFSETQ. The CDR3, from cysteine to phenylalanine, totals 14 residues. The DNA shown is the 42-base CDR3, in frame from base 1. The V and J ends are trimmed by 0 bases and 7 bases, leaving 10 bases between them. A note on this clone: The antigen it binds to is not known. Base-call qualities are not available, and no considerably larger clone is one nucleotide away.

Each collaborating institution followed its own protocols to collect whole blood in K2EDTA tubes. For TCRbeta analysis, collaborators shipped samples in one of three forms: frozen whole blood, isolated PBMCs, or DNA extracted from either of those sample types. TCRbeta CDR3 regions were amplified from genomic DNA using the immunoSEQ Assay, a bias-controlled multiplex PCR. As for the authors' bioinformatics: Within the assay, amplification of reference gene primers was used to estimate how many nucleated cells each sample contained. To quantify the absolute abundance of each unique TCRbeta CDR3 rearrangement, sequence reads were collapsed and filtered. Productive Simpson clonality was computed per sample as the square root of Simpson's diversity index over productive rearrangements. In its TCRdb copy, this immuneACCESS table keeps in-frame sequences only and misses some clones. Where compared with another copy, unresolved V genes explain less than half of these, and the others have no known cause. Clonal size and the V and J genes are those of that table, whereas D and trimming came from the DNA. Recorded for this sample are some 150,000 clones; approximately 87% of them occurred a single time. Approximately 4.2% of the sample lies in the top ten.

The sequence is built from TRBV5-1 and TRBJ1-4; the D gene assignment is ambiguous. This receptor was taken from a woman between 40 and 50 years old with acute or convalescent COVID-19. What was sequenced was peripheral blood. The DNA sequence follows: TGCGCCAGCAGCTTGGCAGGCGCTACTGAAAAACTGTTTTTT. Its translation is CASSLAGATEKLFF.